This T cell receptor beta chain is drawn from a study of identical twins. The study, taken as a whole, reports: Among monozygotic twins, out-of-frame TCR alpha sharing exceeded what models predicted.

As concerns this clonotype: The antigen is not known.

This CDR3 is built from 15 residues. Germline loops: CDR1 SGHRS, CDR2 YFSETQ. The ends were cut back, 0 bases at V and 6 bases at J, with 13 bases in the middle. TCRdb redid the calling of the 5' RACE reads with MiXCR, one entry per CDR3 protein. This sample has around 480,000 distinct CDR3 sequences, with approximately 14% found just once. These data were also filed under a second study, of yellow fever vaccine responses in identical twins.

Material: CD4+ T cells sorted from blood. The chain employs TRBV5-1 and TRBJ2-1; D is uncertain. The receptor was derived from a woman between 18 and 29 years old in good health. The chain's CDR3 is CASSLAQSHGNEQFF. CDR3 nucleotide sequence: TGCGCCAGCAGCTTGGCGCAGTCCCACGGCAATGAGCAGTTCTTC.